The 4 T cell receptor beta chains listed next were all sequenced from one sample in a study of identical twins. Using its own MiXCR run on the 5' RACE reads, TCRdb lists one record per CDR3 protein. The repertoire has fewer than 900,000 distinct CDR3 sequences, 15% to 20% of them found once; the top ten carry about 12%. The same data also contributed to another study, on T cells expressing NK-cell markers.

The material sequenced was PBMCs. The receptors were sampled from a young woman in good health.

The V and J genes are TRBV5-1 and TRBJ2-3; D is unresolved. Deletions cut 6 bases from V and 2 bases from J, with 10 bases between. CDR1 SGHRS and CDR2 YFSETQ come from the germline V gene. The CDR3 totals 13 residues. The CDR3 loop is CASTDSYTDTQYF. The CDR3 DNA sequence: TGCGCCAGCACTGACTCCTACACAGATACGCAGTATTTT.

This chain joins TRBV15 and TRBJ2-7; perhaps TRBD2 as D (5 bases). V lost 5 bases and J 0 bases, leaving 11 bases between the germline ends. CDR1 is LNHNV, CDR2 YYDKDF, per germline (reference sequence). CDR3 length equals 14 residues. The DNA of the CDR3 is TGTGCCACCAGCCCCGGAGAGGGCTCCTACGAGCAGTACTTC. Its translation is CATSPGEGSYEQYF.

This clonotype has just a few counts. The chain carries TRBV2 and TRBJ2-3; possibly TRBD1 for D (6 bases). The V and J ends lost 5 bases and 0 bases respectively, with 12 bases between them. Germline V gene lookup returns CDR1 SNHLY and CDR2 FYNNEI. This CDR3 comprises 15 residues. The CDR3 loop is CASSPGQRSTDTQYF. In DNA form, the CDR3 reads TGTGCCAGCAGTCCTGGACAGAGAAGCACAGATACGCAGTATTTT.

This sequence joins TRBV7-9 and TRBJ2-1; D gene uncertain. V shed 3 bases and J shed 5 bases, with 8 bases lying between them. The CDR3 extends over 13 amino acids. In germline, CDR1 is SEHNR, CDR2 FQNEAQ (reference sequence). The CDR3: CASSLGKDNEQFF. CDR3 in DNA: TGTGCCAGCAGCTTGGGCAAAGACAATGAGCAGTTCTTC.